A single sample gave rise to the 22 T cell receptor beta chains below, sequenced in a study of shared clonotypes between healthy human individuals. Assay: immunoSEQ multiplex PCR; the TCRdb copy retains only in-frame clones and omits some. The sample includes 2.3 million or so clones, roughly 93% of them seen just once. The sample consisted of naive CD4+ T cells from PBMCs. The subset was: CD45RA+ positively selected. The receptors were sampled from a man aged 18 to 29 in good health. Some clones in this sample may be carry-over from other donors' samples.

This rearrangement joins TRBV28 to TRBJ1-2, with 7 bases identical to TRBD1. Germline values: CDR1 MDHEN, CDR2 SYDVKM. V shed 6 bases, J shed 7 bases, and the junction held 11 bases outside the gene matches. The CDR3 is made up of 14 amino acids. The CDR3 loop reads CASSQRQGTAGYTF. The CDR3 nucleotides read TGTGCCAGCAGCCAAAGACAGGGAACCGCTGGCTACACCTTC.

This chain joins TRBV6-6 and TRBJ1-5; D is possibly TRBD1 (5 bases). CDR1 is MNHNY, CDR2 SVGAGI, per germline (reference sequence). V was trimmed by 11 bases and J by 4 bases, leaving 18 bases between them. The CDR3 consists of 14 residues. CDR3 bases: TGTGCCCACGGAAGGGGAGGGGAGAATCAGCCCCAGCATTTT. Encoded protein: CAHGRGGENQPQHF.

This clone showed up just once. The chain joins TRBV18 to TRBJ2-1, with 13 bases lining up with TRBD2. Per germline, CDR1 KGHSH and CDR2 LQKENI. The CDR3 contains 16 residues. V shed 1 base and J 9 bases; nucleotides not matched to a gene: 6. Here the CDR3 DNA reads TGTGCCAGCTCACCACTTGGGACTAGCGGGAAGAGTGAGCAGTTCTTC. Translation: CASSPLGTSGKSEQFF.

V usage is TRBV28 and J usage is TRBJ2-1; D is uncertain. CDR3 length: 12 residues. Germline V gene data show CDR1 as MDHEN and CDR2 as SYDVKM. The V end was cut by 1 base, the J end by 8 bases, with 6 bases between. CDR3: CASSLLADEQFF. DNA for the CDR3: TGTGCCAGCAGTTTATTGGCTGATGAGCAGTTCTTC.

The V call is TRBV11-3, the J call TRBJ2-5; D is ambiguous. CDR1 and CDR2 from the germline V gene are SGHNT and YENEEA. This CDR3 region has 13 residues. V shed 0 bases and J shed 7 bases, with 9 bases lying between them. CDR3 sequence: CASSLEGIGTQYF. The CDR3 DNA sequence: TGTGCCAGCAGCTTAGAGGGAATAGGGACCCAGTACTTC.

The chain joins TRBV11-2 to TRBJ2-1; the D gene is possibly TRBD2 (5 bases). V lost 4 bases and J 0 bases, leaving 13 bases between the germline ends. The CDR3 consists of 16 residues. Germline CDR1 reads SGHAT; CDR2 reads FQNNGV. The CDR3, as DNA: TGTGCCAGCAGCTCGAGGGTTAGCTACTCCTACAATGAGCAGTTCTTC. This translates into CASSSRVSYSYNEQFF.

This chain uses TRBV28 with TRBJ1-3, with 7 bases lining up with TRBD1. Germline-derived CDR1 and CDR2 are MDHEN and SYDVKM. V trimming: 6 bases; J trimming: 2 bases; junction bases outside the gene matches: 4. The CDR3 extends over 14 amino acids. The CDR3 is CASRQGGPGNTIYF. The CDR3 DNA reads TGTGCCAGCAGACAAGGGGGCCCTGGAAACACCATATATTTT.

V and J are TRBV19 and TRBJ2-3; D is possibly TRBD2 (6 bases). The CDR3 has 16 residues. CDR1 is LNHDA, CDR2 SQIVND, per germline (reference sequence). V was clipped by 6 bases and J by 2 bases, with 18 bases between them. This CDR3 reads CASSRRTGEITDTQYF. As DNA, the CDR3 is TGTGCCAGTAGCCGTCGGACGGGGGAGATCACAGATACGCAGTATTTT.

This chain uses TRBV7-3 with TRBJ2-6, with D hard to call. Per the germline V gene, CDR1 is SGHTA and CDR2 is FQGTGA. The CDR3 extends over 14 amino acids. The ends were cut back, 4 bases at V and 0 bases at J, with 4 bases in the middle. CDR3 sequence (DNA): TGTGCCAGCAGCTCCATCTCTGGGGCCAACGTCCTGACTTTC. Translating it yields CASSSISGANVLTF. Full variable domain (rest looked up from reference TRBV7-3 and TRBJ2-6): GAGVSQTPSNKVTEKGKYVELRCDPISGHTALYWYRQSLGQGPEFLIYFQGTGAADDSGLPNDRFFAVRPEGSVSTLKIQRTERGDSAVYLCASSSISGANVLTFGAGSRLTVL.

The rearrangement joins TRBV5-1 to TRBJ2-7; D perhaps matches TRBD2 (5 bases). Germline CDR1 SGHRS, CDR2 YFSETQ. This CDR3 contains 14 residues. V was shortened by 6 bases and J by 6 bases, with 19 bases between the two germline ends. The chain's CDR3 is CASMRDKELGEQYF. As DNA, the CDR3 is TGCGCCAGCATGAGGGATAAAGAACTCGGCGAGCAGTACTTC.

This clone was observed a single time. V gene TRBV11-1 combines with J gene TRBJ2-1; tentatively, D is TRBD2 (6 bases). Trimming removed 3 bases from V and 6 bases from J, with 9 bases in between. Germline CDR1 SGHAT, CDR2 FQDESV (reference sequence). This CDR3 is 13 amino acids long. The CDR3 is CASSFTGGNEQFF. The CDR3 bases are TGTGCCAGCAGCTTTACCGGGGGCAATGAGCAGTTCTTC. The full variable domain, in which reference TRBV11-1 and TRBJ2-1 provide the parts outside the CDR3, is EAEVAQSPRYKITEKSQAVAFWCDPISGHATLYWYRQILGQGPELLVQFQDESVVDDSQLPKDRFSAERLKGVDSTLKIQPAELGDSAMYLCASSFTGGNEQFFGPGTRLTVL.

Comment on this clone: The same CDR3 can be traced to other DNA sequences in this sample. The chain uses TRBV18 and TRBJ1-1; D gene ambiguous. The CDR3 is 14 amino acids. V dropped 0 bases and J dropped 0 bases, with 5 bases sitting between them. In germline, CDR1 is KGHSH, CDR2 LQKENI. Here the CDR3 DNA reads TGTGCCAGCTCACCACCAAGCATGAACACTGAAGCTTTCTTT. Protein sequence: CASSPPSMNTEAFF.

As concerns this clone: Other nucleotide sequences in the sample specify the same CDR3. The V gene is TRBV18, the J gene TRBJ1-5; D is unresolved. Germline V CDR1 and CDR2: KGHSH, LQKENI. Trimming cost V 2 bases and J 7 bases, with 9 bases left between them. The CDR3 runs 13 residues. The CDR3 here is CASSPGRNQPQHF. The CDR3 DNA is TGTGCCAGCTCACCAGGGCGTAACCAGCCCCAGCATTTT.

The chain joins TRBV5-1 to TRBJ2-7; 7 bases are shared with TRBD1. The V and J ends lost 0 bases and 5 bases, in that order; junction bases with no gene match: 11. The V gene's germline CDR1 is SGHRS and CDR2 YFSETQ. The CDR3 length is 16 residues. The CDR3 is CASSLEGGRAGHEQYF. The CDR3, as DNA: TGCGCCAGCAGCTTGGAAGGGGGCAGGGCTGGGCACGAGCAGTACTTC.

The genes are TRBV5-1 and TRBJ2-5, with TRBD2 matching over 9 bases. The CDR3 length is 17 residues. CDR1 and CDR2 from the germline V gene are SGHRS and YFSETQ. After removal of 0 bases from V and 5 bases from J, the junction contained 11 bases not matched to a gene. The CDR3 loop is CASSLGLAGATGETQYF. CDR3 in DNA: TGCGCCAGCAGCTTGGGTTTAGCGGGAGCCACGGGGGAGACCCAGTACTTC.

V is TRBV28 and J is TRBJ2-3, with 7 bases matching TRBD2. The V gene's germline CDR1 is MDHEN and CDR2 SYDVKM. This CDR3 is built from 15 residues. Losses at the gene ends were 5 bases for V and 2 bases for J; bases not matched to a gene: 7. The CDR3 DNA reads TGTGCCAGCAGTGGGTGGACTAGTTTCACAGATACGCAGTATTTT. Amino acids: CASSGWTSFTDTQYF.

The rearrangement links TRBV27 to TRBJ2-7, with D possibly being TRBD2 (6 bases). From germline, CDR1 is MNHEY and CDR2 SMNVEV (reference sequence). With 9 bases removed from V and 6 bases from J, the gap between germline ends came to 18 bases. The length of the CDR3 is 13 residues. CDR3 DNA sequence: TGTGCCAGTTCGACCGGGAGATTATTCGAGCAGTACTTC. It yields the protein CASSTGRLFEQYF.

The chain joins TRBV7-3 to TRBJ2-1, with D perhaps assigned TRBD1 or TRBD2 (5 bases each). With 8 bases removed from V and 5 bases from J, the gap between germline ends came to 7 bases. Germline loops: CDR1 SGHTA, CDR2 FQGTGA. This CDR3 comprises 11 residues. CDR3 region: CASGTNNEQFF. As DNA, the CDR3 is TGTGCCAGCGGGACGAACAATGAGCAGTTCTTC.

This rearrangement joins TRBV9 to TRBJ2-7; 7 bases match TRBD1. After removal of 2 bases from V and 2 bases from J, the junction contained 7 bases not matched to a gene. This CDR3 spans 15 amino acids. Germline V CDR1 and CDR2: SGDLS, YYNGEE. CDR3 nucleotide sequence: TGTGCCAGCAGCGTCGGGACAGCCTTTACCTACGAGCAGTACTTC. As protein: CASSVGTAFTYEQYF.

This rearrangement joins TRBV29-1 to TRBJ2-5; 8 nucleotides align to TRBD2. The J call may be faulty, since TRBJ2-7 better matches the DNA end. Germline V gene data show CDR1 as SQVTM and CDR2 as ANQGSEA. The CDR3 sequence is 14 residues long. The DNA for the CDR3 is TGCAGCGTTCGGGGGGGTGTAAACTCCTACGAGCAGTACTTC. Encoded protein: CSVRGGVNSYEQYF.

The chain is built from TRBV28 and TRBJ2-4; D may be TRBD1 (5 bases). Germline values: CDR1 MDHEN, CDR2 SYDVKM. This CDR3 comprises 17 residues. V lost 5 bases to trimming and J lost 3 bases, with 20 bases between them. As DNA, the CDR3 is TGTGCCAGCAGTCACGCGGCAGGGTTGCGAGTCAAAAACATTCAGTACTTC. Translation gives CASSHAAGLRVKNIQYF.

This sequence joins TRBV28 and TRBJ1-1; D gene uncertain. This CDR3 contains 14 residues. Trimming took off 3 bases at V and 2 bases at J, with 10 bases between the two ends. Germline CDR1 is MDHEN and CDR2 is SYDVKM. DNA of the CDR3: TGTGCCAGCAGTTTGGGATACCGTAACACTGAAGCTTTCTTT. Its translation is CASSLGYRNTEAFF. The entire variable domain, with the rest obtained from reference TRBV28 and TRBJ1-1, is as follows: DVKVTQSSRYLVKRTGEKVFLECVQDMDHENMFWYRQDPGLGLRLIYFSYDVKMKEKGDIPEGYSVSREKKERFSLILESASTNQTSMYLCASSLGYRNTEAFFGQGTRLTVV.